This record covers a single T cell receptor beta chain. Its antigen remains undetermined. The sample holds no much larger clone one base away, and base qualities are not on file. These data come from a study of T cell responses to AZD1222 COVID-19 vaccine (dated by TCRdb to 2020 to 2022). Turning to the overall study: AZD1222 recipients given second doses at about 4 weeks or at about 12 weeks were pooled, since spike-specific TCR depth and breadth were not found to differ between the two schedules. TCR sequencing was performed for 230 to 250 trial participants, of whom roughly 200 were given two doses of AZD1222 and some 26 were given two doses of MenACWY control vaccine. Trial participants were enrolled by age into subgroups of 18-55, 56-69 and 70-plus years, and around 150, 28 and 57 TCR-sequenced participants, respectively, were included in these subgroups.

Study-wide conclusions, independent of this receptor: Participants were mostly white British, with more females than males. The authors suggested clonal diversity may have been underestimated. Epitopes outside the regions mutated in the B.1.351 and B.1.1.7 variants were reportedly recognized by nearly half of the unique spike-specific TCRs. The 56-69-year group was small, and its depth increase did not reach significance, likely because of low power. Because no samples from the day 14 peak response were available, repertoires could be characterized only after the peak T cell response. Spike-specific TCR breadth and depth rose significantly after two AZD1222 doses compared with day 0 and with MenACWY recipients. Only five or six AZD1222 recipients were SARS-CoV-2 seropositive at baseline, limiting conclusions about previously exposed vaccinees. The vaccine-associated CD4 TCRs covered the entire spike protein, and the dominant responses fell in regions 160-218 and 743-854.

Measured from the cysteine to the phenylalanine, the CDR3 is 18 residues long. Only the CDR3 region is kept as DNA, spanning 54 bases read in frame from base 1. Between the V and J ends, shortened by 2 bases and 3 bases respectively, the junction contains 20 bases. The germline V gene supplies CDR1 SGHTA and CDR2 FQGNSA. According to the study, the label for this sample's time point signals: baseline before first vaccination. The vaccinee samples were drawn from two UK trials, COV001 and COV002, one of which was a single-blind randomized controlled phase 2/3 trial testing AZD1222 (ChAdOx1 nCoV-19) in healthy adults. For TCRbeta chain sequencing, PBMC samples were collected from trial participants at day 0 and at day 28 after the second dose. The CDR3 regions of human TCRbeta chains were analyzed by immunosequencing. The published analysis was carried out like this. Repertoire TCRs were checked for matches against a reference library of SARS-CoV-2-specific TCRs that had been generated using the MIRA antigen-specificity platform. Breadth meant the fraction of unique TCRs that were SARS-CoV-2-associated, whereas depth meant the fraction of total T cells that were SARS-CoV-2-associated. Using the MIRA data, each spike-specific TCR was mapped to the spike region that the TCR reacts to and placed in a CD4 or CD8 class. Log10-transformed breadth and depth values were compared by one-way ANOVA with Sidak's multiple comparisons tests. The source is immuneACCESS, and TCRdb retained only in-frame sequences with V and J called. Part of the clones is not carried over; for the studies checked, unresolved V genes explain less than half of this, and the remainder is unexplained. The DNA gave D and trimming, while V, J and clone size come from that table. This sample gives about 140,000 clones in total; 90% of them show up just once. In total, the top ten clones hold about 3% of the sample.

The sample here was peripheral blood, taken on day 0 of AZD1222 vaccination. The rearrangement combines TRBV7-2 with TRBJ2-4; a tentative D call is TRBD1 (5 bases match). The clonotype was recovered from an adult in good health. The nucleotide sequence reads as follows: TGTGCCAGCAGCTTAATAAGTCCAGGGTTGTGGGGCAAAAACATTCAGTACTTC. This encodes CASSLISPGLWGKNIQYF.